A selection of T cell receptor beta chains follows, all from one sample in a study of blood T cell repertoires in COVID-19. Measured with immunoSEQ multiplex PCR; TCRdb has only the in-frame clones, and not every one. The sample has 260,000 or so clones, roughly 80% seen once. The specimen was PBMCs or T cells enriched from blood (not recorded which). These TCRs come from a woman aged 40 to 50 who had been exposed to COVID-19. CDR3s include the opening cysteine and the closing phenylalanine or tryptophan. The D gene is left open where the match is weak. Where a row states a size, it is once, few, many or the class of an expanded clone; other rows omit it.

clone size	J gene	V gene	D gene	CDR3 protein	CDR3 DNA
-	TRBJ1-1	TRBV9	TRBD1	CASSVRTGNTEAFF	TGTGCCAGCAGCGTAAGGACAGGGAACACTGAAGCTTTCTTT
-	TRBJ2-5	TRBV18	-	CASSPPLASVVGGTQYF	TGTGCCAGCTCACCACCTTTGGCCTCGGTAGTCGGCGGGACCCAGTACTTC
-	TRBJ2-7	TRBV9	TRBD1	CASSVGQGLGYEQYF	TGTGCCAGCAGCGTAGGACAGGGGTTAGGATACGAGCAGTACTTC
-	TRBJ1-5	TRBV6-5	-	CASRLDLNQPQHF	TGTGCCAGCAGATTAGACTTAAATCAGCCCCAGCATTTT
-	TRBJ1-2	TRBV29-1	TRBD1	CSVEDTRHKGAGGYTF	TGCAGCGTTGAAGATACACGACATAAGGGGGCGGGAGGCTACACCTTC
-	TRBJ2-1	TRBV10-3	TRBD1	CAISEDRGHGEQFF	TGTGCCATCAGTGAGGACAGGGGGCACGGTGAGCAGTTCTTC
-	TRBJ1-4	TRBV19	-	CASSTRAENEKLFF	TGTGCCAGTAGTACTCGAGCCGAAAATGAAAAACTGTTTTTT
-	TRBJ1-4	TRBV19	-	CASSIDGFDAGDWEKLFF	TGTGCCAGTAGTATAGATGGGTTCGATGCAGGGGATTGGGAAAAACTGTTTTTT
-	TRBJ1-1	TRBV6-5	TRBD1	CASSPGTDWAEAFF	TGTGCCAGCAGTCCCGGGACAGATTGGGCTGAAGCTTTCTTT
-	TRBJ1-6	TRBV25-1	-	CASSGTNNSPLHF	TGTGCCAGCAGCGGGACAAATAATTCACCCCTCCACTTT
-	TRBJ1-2	TRBV12-3/TRBV12-4	-	CASSLQGNYGYTF	TGTGCCAGCAGTTTACAGGGGAACTATGGCTACACCTTC
-	TRBJ2-2	TRBV5-1	-	CASSLTPKGELFF	TGCGCCAGCAGCTTAACCCCTAAGGGGGAGCTGTTTTTT
-	TRBJ1-1	TRBV28	-	CASSLGRRDTEAFF	TGTGCCAGCAGTTTAGGCCGACGGGACACTGAAGCTTTCTTT
-	TRBJ2-1	TRBV9	-	CASRAGPPGNEQFF	TGTGCCAGCAGAGCGGGCCCACCGGGGAATGAGCAGTTCTTC
-	TRBJ1-2	TRBV5-8	-	CASSLGGNDYGYTF	TGTGCCAGCAGCTTGGGCGGGAATGACTATGGCTACACCTTC
few	TRBJ1-6	TRBV29-1	TRBD1	CSVADRGNSPLHF	TGCAGCGTTGCCGACAGGGGGAATTCACCCCTCCACTTT
-	TRBJ2-3	TRBV9	-	CASSRDTPAGDTQYF	TGTGCCAGCAGCCGAGACACCCCGGCGGGAGATACGCAGTATTTT
-	TRBJ2-5	TRBV3-1/TRBV3-2	TRBD2	CASSQNGLGEETQYF	TGTGCCAGCAGCCAAAATGGACTAGGGGAAGAGACCCAGTACTTC
-	TRBJ2-1	TRBV7-3	-	CASSLTGHNEQFF	TGTGCCAGCAGCTTGACAGGTCACAATGAGCAGTTCTTC
-	TRBJ2-5	TRBV11-3	-	CASSSTPSGTQYF	TGTGCCAGCAGTAGTACCCCCTCGGGGACCCAGTACTTC
few	TRBJ2-5	TRBV5-4	TRBD2	CASSWVAGGQETQYF	TGTGCCAGCAGCTGGGTAGCGGGGGGACAAGAGACCCAGTACTTC
-	TRBJ2-5	TRBV28	TRBD1	CATNRGRETQYF	TGTGCCACAAACAGGGGGCGGGAGACCCAGTACTTC
many	TRBJ1-1	TRBV9	-	CASSVDVGSNTEAFF	TGTGCCAGCAGCGTAGACGTGGGCTCGAACACTGAAGCTTTCTTT
few	TRBJ2-7	TRBV25-1	TRBD1	CASTGTGAEQYF	TGTGCCAGCACCGGGACAGGGGCCGAGCAGTACTTC
few	TRBJ1-2	TRBV11-2	-	CASDGGYTF	TGTGCCAGTGATGGCGGCTACACCTTC
-	TRBJ2-1	TRBV7-2	-	CASSSRVGARNEQFF	TGTGCCAGCAGCTCCCGAGTGGGGGCACGGAATGAGCAGTTCTTC
-	TRBJ2-4	TRBV2	-	CASKGTEGGNIQYF	TGTGCCAGCAAAGGGACGGAAGGGGGAAACATTCAGTACTTC
-	TRBJ2-5	TRBV10-3	TRBD2	CAIIEASGGAGETQYF	TGTGCCATCATTGAGGCTAGCGGGGGGGCCGGAGAGACCCAGTACTTC
-	TRBJ2-7	TRBV4-2	-	CASSQGTESSYEQYF	TGTGCCAGCAGCCAAGGGACAGAGAGCTCCTACGAGCAGTACTTC
few	TRBJ2-7	TRBV3-1/TRBV3-2	TRBD1	CASSQVEGAGGHYEQYF	TGTGCCAGCAGCCAAGTCGAGGGGGCAGGGGGACACTACGAGCAGTACTTC
-	TRBJ2-7	TRBV6-5	TRBD2	CASSSLAGDAYEQYF	TGTGCCAGCAGTTCGTTAGCGGGGGATGCCTACGAGCAGTACTTC
once	TRBJ1-2	TRBV30	-	CAWRLGLNYGYTF	TGTGCCTGGAGGCTGGGACTGAACTATGGCTACACCTTC
-	TRBJ2-3	TRBV29-1	-	CSVGLGTDTQYF	TGCAGCGTTGGGTTAGGCACAGATACGCAGTATTTT
-	TRBJ1-2	TRBV7-2	-	CASSLLRAVSDYGYTF	TGTGCCAGCAGCTTATTGAGGGCGGTCAGTGACTATGGCTACACCTTC
-	TRBJ1-4	TRBV5-4	-	CASSLGRGQTNEKLFF	TGTGCCAGCAGCTTGGGACGGGGACAAACTAATGAAAAACTGTTTTTT
-	TRBJ1-5	TRBV6-2/TRBV6-3	TRBD1	CASSSQGFESSQPQHF	TGTGCCAGCAGTTCACAGGGGTTTGAATCTTCTCAGCCCCAGCATTTT
few	TRBJ1-5	TRBV28	TRBD1	CASSSGTGAYSNQPQHF	TGTGCCAGCAGTTCCGGGACAGGAGCTTATAGCAATCAGCCCCAGCATTTT
-	TRBJ2-7	TRBV29-1	TRBD1	CSVEDRGQGLGQYF	TGCAGCGTTGAAGATAGGGGACAGGGGCTGGGGCAGTACTTC
-	TRBJ2-1	TRBV6-5	-	CASKSIREQFF	TGTGCCAGCAAGTCCATCAGGGAGCAGTTCTTC
-	TRBJ1-2	TRBV28	TRBD1	CASSGTANYGYTF	TGTGCCAGCAGCGGGACAGCAAACTATGGCTACACCTTC
-	TRBJ2-7	TRBV7-6	TRBD1	CASSLAVPGQLSTYEQYF	TGTGCCAGCAGCTTAGCCGTCCCGGGACAGCTCTCTACCTACGAGCAGTACTTC
-	TRBJ2-2	TRBV5-1	TRBD2	CASSFGTSGGTGELFF	TGCGCCAGCAGCTTCGGGACTAGCGGAGGAACCGGGGAGCTGTTTTTT
-	TRBJ2-7	TRBV14	-	CASSQEWTATYEQYF	TGTGCCAGCAGCCAAGAATGGACAGCTACCTACGAGCAGTACTTC
-	TRBJ2-5	TRBV2	TRBD1	CASRKGPTGGETQYF	TGTGCCAGCAGGAAGGGACCGACAGGGGGAGAGACCCAGTACTTC
few	TRBJ1-2	TRBV6-5	-	CASSQGVDYGYTF	TGTGCCAGCTCCCAGGGTGTCGACTATGGCTACACCTTC
-	TRBJ1-5	TRBV3-1/TRBV3-2	TRBD1	CASSLDRGQPQHF	TGTGCCAGCAGCCTGGACAGGGGGCAGCCCCAGCATTTT
-	TRBJ1-2	TRBV6-2/TRBV6-3	-	CASSYAQAGYTF	TGTGCCAGCAGTTACGCACAGGCGGGCTACACCTTC
-	TRBJ2-1	TRBV6-5	TRBD2	CASSSGLAAYNEQFF	TGTGCCAGCAGTTCGGGACTAGCGGCCTACAATGAGCAGTTCTTC
few	TRBJ1-1	TRBV28	-	CASSLSGHDEAFF	TGTGCCAGCAGTTTGTCGGGACATGACGAAGCTTTCTTT
-	TRBJ2-5	TRBV29-1	-	CSVEGAGQPWETQYF	TGCAGCGTTGAAGGTGCGGGACAGCCTTGGGAGACCCAGTACTTC
-	TRBJ1-2	TRBV4-1	TRBD1	CASSQPRDRGNYGYTF	TGCGCCAGCAGCCAACCCCGGGACAGGGGTAACTATGGCTACACCTTC
-	TRBJ1-1	TRBV27	-	CASGRGLGTEAFF	TGTGCCAGCGGGCGGGGGCTGGGCACTGAAGCTTTCTTT
once	TRBJ2-1	TRBV7-2	-	CASSLKTNEQFF	TGTGCCAGCAGCTTAAAAACTAATGAGCAGTTCTTC
-	TRBJ1-5	TRBV4-1	-	CASSESVAGRNQPQHF	TGCGCCAGCAGCGAAAGTGTTGCGGGCCGCAATCAGCCCCAGCATTTT
-	TRBJ1-3	TRBV28	TRBD1	CASSPGQVGNTIYF	TGTGCCAGCAGCCCCGGACAGGTTGGAAACACCATATATTTT
-	TRBJ1-2	TRBV24-1	-	CATSEGPPGYGYTF	TGTGCCACCAGTGAAGGACCCCCGGGATATGGCTACACCTTC
-	TRBJ2-1	TRBV30	TRBD1	CAWTTGRDNEQFF	TGTGCCTGGACGACAGGGCGAGACAATGAGCAGTTCTTC